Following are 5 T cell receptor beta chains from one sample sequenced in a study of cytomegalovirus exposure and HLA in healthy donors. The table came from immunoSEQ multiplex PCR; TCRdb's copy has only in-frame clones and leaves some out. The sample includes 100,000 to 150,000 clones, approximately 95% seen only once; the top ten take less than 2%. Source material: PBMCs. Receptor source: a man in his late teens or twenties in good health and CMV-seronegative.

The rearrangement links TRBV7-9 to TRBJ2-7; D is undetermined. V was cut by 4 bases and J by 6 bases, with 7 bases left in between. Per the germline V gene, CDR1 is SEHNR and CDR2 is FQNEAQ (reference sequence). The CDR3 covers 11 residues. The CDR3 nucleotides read TGTGCCAGCAGCTCACGGTTCGAGCAGTACTTC. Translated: CASSSRFEQYF. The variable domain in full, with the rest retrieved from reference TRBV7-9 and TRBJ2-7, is DTGVSQNPRHKITKRGQNVTFRCDPISEHNRLYWYRQTLGQGPEFLTYFQNEAQLEKSRLLSDRFSAERPKGSFSTLEIQRTEQGDSAMYLCASSSRFEQYFGPGTRLTVT.

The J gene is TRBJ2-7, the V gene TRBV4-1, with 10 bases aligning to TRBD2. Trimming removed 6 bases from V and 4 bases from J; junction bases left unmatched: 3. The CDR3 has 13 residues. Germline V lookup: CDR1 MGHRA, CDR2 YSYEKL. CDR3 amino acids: CASSTSGTYEQYF. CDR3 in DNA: TGCGCCAGCAGTACTAGCGGGACTTACGAGCAGTACTTC.

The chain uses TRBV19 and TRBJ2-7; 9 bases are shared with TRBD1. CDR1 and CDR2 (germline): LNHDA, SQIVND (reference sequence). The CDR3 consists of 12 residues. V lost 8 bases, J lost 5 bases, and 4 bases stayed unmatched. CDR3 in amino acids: CASSGQGNEQYF. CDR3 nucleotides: TGTGCCAGTTCTGGACAGGGGAACGAGCAGTACTTC. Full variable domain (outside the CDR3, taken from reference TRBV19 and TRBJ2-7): DGGITQSPKYLFRKEGQNVTLSCEQNLNHDAMYWYRQDPGQGLRLIYYSQIVNDFQKGDIAEGYSVSREKKESFPLTVTSAQKNPTAFYLCASSGQGNEQYFGPGTRLTVT.

CDR3 amino acids: CASSSQGAVNTEAFF. The CDR3 bases are TGTGCCAGCAGCTCCCAGGGTGCCGTGAACACTGAAGCTTTCTTT. The chain links TRBV7-2 to TRBJ1-1; D may be TRBD1 (5 bases). Trimming left V 4 bases short and J 0 bases short, with 12 bases between. Germline lookup yields CDR1 SGHTA and CDR2 FQGNSA. The CDR3 has 15 amino acids.

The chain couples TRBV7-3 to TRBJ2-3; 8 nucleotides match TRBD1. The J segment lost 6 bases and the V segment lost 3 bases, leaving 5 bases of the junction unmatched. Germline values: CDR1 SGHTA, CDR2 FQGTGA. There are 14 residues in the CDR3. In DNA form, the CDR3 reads TGTGCCAGCAGCTTGGGACAGGATACCGATACGCAGTATTTT. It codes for CASSLGQDTDTQYF.